The next 18 T cell receptor beta chains were all read from a single sample in a study of blood T cell repertoires in COVID-19. Libraries were prepared by immunoSEQ multiplex PCR; TCRdb keeps only in-frame clonotypes and omits some of them. The sample records some 170,000 clones, 82% being singletons. Sequencing was done on a sample of peripheral blood. The source of these receptors is a woman between 65 and 79 years old with acute or convalescent COVID-19.

In this sample, this clone turned up a few times. The V call is TRBV7-2, the J call TRBJ2-3; 10 bases agree with TRBD2. Trimming at V came to 1 base and at J to 10 bases, leaving 8 bases not matched to a gene. CDR3 size: 15 residues. Per the germline V gene, CDR1 is SGHTA and CDR2 is FQGNSA. In DNA, the CDR3 is TGTGCCAGCAGCTTAGAGTCCCAGCTAGCGGGGGCGCAGTATTTT. Amino acids: CASSLESQLAGAQYF.

CDR3 sequence reads: CASIATSGYTGELFF. The CDR3 nucleotides read TGCGCCAGCATTGCGACTAGCGGATACACCGGGGAGCTGTTTTTT. V usage is TRBV10-2 and J usage is TRBJ2-2; 9 nucleotides match TRBD2. With 7 bases clipped from V and 3 bases from J, the junction kept 6 bases outside the gene matches. Germline loops: CDR1 WSHSY, CDR2 SAAADI. The CDR3 is made up of 15 amino acids.

The rearrangement joins TRBV7-2 to TRBJ1-4; D not certain. The CDR3 runs to 13 residues. CDR1 is SGHTA, CDR2 FQGNSA, per germline. With 7 bases removed from V and 0 bases from J, the gap between germline ends came to 6 bases. The CDR3 sequence: CASTRTTNEKLFF. CDR3 coding DNA: TGTGCCAGCACGAGGACAACTAATGAAAAACTGTTTTTT.

The genes are TRBV19 and TRBJ1-2; possible D gene TRBD1, 5 bases. Germline-derived CDR1 and CDR2 are LNHDA and SQIVND (reference sequence). There are 15 residues in the CDR3. Trimming cost V 7 bases and J 3 bases, with 18 bases left between them. DNA for the CDR3: TGTGCCAGTAACGCGTGGGCCAGGGAAGACTATGGCTACACCTTC. It is translated as CASNAWAREDYGYTF.

The chain links TRBV4-1 to TRBJ2-1, with 9 nucleotides matching TRBD1. J gave up 0 bases and V 1 base, and 4 bases lay outside the gene matches. Germline V gives CDR1 MGHRA, CDR2 YSYEKL. CDR3 length: 17 residues. CDR3 DNA: TGCGCCAGCAGCCAAGGACAGGGGGAGAGCTCCTACAATGAGCAGTTCTTC. Protein sequence: CASSQGQGESSYNEQFF.

J is TRBJ1-1 and V is TRBV19, with unresolved D. The CDR3 covers 14 residues. The germline V and J ends were trimmed by 7 bases and 0 bases, with 12 bases remaining between them. CDR1 is LNHDA and CDR2 is SQIVND in the germline V gene (reference sequence). The CDR3 protein is CASKSPGVNTEAFF. The CDR3 nucleotides read TGTGCCAGTAAATCACCAGGCGTGAACACTGAAGCTTTCTTT.

The V and J genes are TRBV28 and TRBJ1-5; D gene uncertain. V gave up 1 base and J gave up 3 bases, with 7 bases separating them. CDR1 and CDR2 (germline): MDHEN, SYDVKM. This CDR3 is 14 amino acids long. For the CDR3, the DNA is TGTGCCAGCAGTTTATTACAGCCCAATCAGCCCCAGCATTTT. Translated: CASSLLQPNQPQHF.

The rearrangement links TRBV12-3 or TRBV12-4 to TRBJ1-2, with D unresolved. The CDR3 sequence is 13 residues long. Trimming left V 3 bases short and J 8 bases short, with 13 bases between. As DNA, the CDR3 is TGTGCCAGCAGTTTCTCGCCCAGAGGGGGCTACACCTTC. Translated: CASSFSPRGGYTF.

The V and J genes are TRBV11-1 and TRBJ1-2; the match to TRBD1 covers 9 bases. The ends lost 2 bases at V and 8 bases at J; junction bases unmatched: 3. This CDR3 spans 13 amino acids. CDR1 and CDR2 (germline): SGHAT, FQDESV (reference sequence). The CDR3 loop reads CASSLIGQGGYTF. In DNA form, the CDR3 reads TGTGCCAGCAGCTTAATCGGACAGGGGGGCTACACCTTC.

V and J are TRBV7-8 and TRBJ2-1, with 8 positions matching TRBD2. CDR3 size: 17 residues. CDR1 SGHVS and CDR2 FQNEAQ come from the germline V gene. V was clipped by 5 bases and J by 7 bases; unmatched bases: 16. This CDR3 is CASSAGIGGALGNEQFF. The CDR3 DNA reads TGTGCCAGCAGCGCCGGGATCGGGGGGGCCTTGGGGAATGAGCAGTTCTTC.

The rearrangement joins TRBV9 to TRBJ2-5, with a tentative D call TRBD1 (6 bases). This CDR3 has 16 amino acids. CDR1 SGDLS and CDR2 YYNGEE come from the germline V gene. V was pared by 3 bases and J by 0 bases, with 15 bases between. CDR3 sequence (DNA): TGTGCCAGCAGCGGGGACATTAGCGAGTACCAAGAGACCCAGTACTTC. Translating gives CASSGDISEYQETQYF.

This chain connects TRBV18 to TRBJ2-5, with D possibly TRBD2 on 6 matching bases. V lost 2 bases and J 1 base, leaving 11 bases between the germline ends. This CDR3 is 15 amino acids long. CDR1 and CDR2 from the germline V gene are KGHSH and LQKENI. The CDR3 is CASSPGGAPQETQYF. The CDR3 nucleotides are TGTGCCAGCTCACCAGGCGGGGCCCCCCAAGAGACCCAGTACTTC. Supplemented by reference TRBV18 and TRBJ2-5, the full variable domain reads NAGVMQNPRHLVRRRGQEARLRCSPMKGHSHVYWYRQLPEEGLKFMVYLQKENIIDESGMPKERFSAEFPKEGPSILRIQQVVRGDSAAYFCASSPGGAPQETQYFGPGTRLLVL.

This chain uses TRBV19 with TRBJ1-1, with D possibly matching TRBD1 (6 bases). The CDR3 length is 14 residues. The germline V and J ends were trimmed by 5 bases and 4 bases, with 14 bases remaining between them. The germline V gene has CDR1 LNHDA and CDR2 SQIVND (reference sequence). DNA of the CDR3: TGTGCCAGTAGTTACAGGGTAAGAATCACTGAAGCTTTCTTT. This gives the protein CASSYRVRITEAFF.

V is TRBV21-1 and J is TRBJ2-3; the D call TRBD2 from the table was never checked on the DNA. TRBV21-1 is classified as a pseudogene. The length of the CDR3 is 16 residues. DNA for the CDR3: TGTGCCAGCAGCACCTCAGGGACTAGCGGGGGGGATACGCAGTATTTT. As protein: CASSTSGTSGGDTQYF.

The chain recombines TRBV28 with TRBJ2-7; 9 nucleotides agree with TRBD1. The J segment lost 1 base and the V segment lost 8 bases, leaving 18 bases of the junction unmatched. Germline V lookup: CDR1 MDHEN, CDR2 SYDVKM. CDR3 size: 18 residues. The CDR3 reads CASPPSDRVGTGSYEQYF. The CDR3 coding sequence is TGTGCCAGCCCGCCGAGCGATAGAGTGGGGACAGGGTCCTACGAGCAGTACTTC. The full variable domain, with the rest looked up from reference TRBV28 and TRBJ2-7, is DVKVTQSSRYLVKRTGEKVFLECVQDMDHENMFWYRQDPGLGLRLIYFSYDVKMKEKGDIPEGYSVSREKKERFSLILESASTNQTSMYLCASPPSDRVGTGSYEQYFGPGTRLTVT.

The chain couples TRBV5-4 to TRBJ2-3; 9 nucleotides line up with TRBD1. The CDR3 has 15 amino acids. The junction had 7 bases not matched to a gene; V was cut back by 6 bases and J by 2 bases. Germline loops: CDR1 SGHNT, CDR2 YYREEE (reference sequence). CDR3 DNA sequence: TGTGCCAGCACCACAGGGGGCGCCCCCACAGATACGCAGTATTTT. The encoded protein is CASTTGGAPTDTQYF.

This clone turned up a few times. The chain has TRBV7-9 and TRBJ2-7; TRBD2 agrees at 8 bases. This CDR3 region has 15 residues. With V trimmed by 2 bases and J by 7 bases, 10 bases remained unmatched. The germline CDR1 and CDR2 sequences are SEHNR and FQNEAQ (reference sequence). In DNA, the CDR3 is TGTGCCAGCAGCTTAAGGGCAGCGGGAGTTCCTGAGCAGTACTTC. Its translation is CASSLRAAGVPEQYF.

This clone was observed a single time. V gene TRBV5-4 combines with J gene TRBJ2-7; D is unclear. The V and J ends lost 5 bases and 3 bases respectively, with 18 bases between them. Per the germline V gene, CDR1 is SGHNT and CDR2 is YYREEE (reference sequence). This CDR3 is 15 amino acids long. This CDR3 is CASRPQTTAVYEQYF. Written as DNA, the CDR3 is TGTGCCAGCAGACCCCAGACCACGGCGGTCTACGAGCAGTACTTC. Complete variable domain (other parts from reference TRBV5-4 and TRBJ2-7): ETGVTQSPTHLIKTRGQQVTLRCSSQSGHNTVSWYQQALGQGPQFIFQYYREEENGRGNFPPRFSGLQFPNYSSELNVNALELDDSALYLCASRPQTTAVYEQYFGPGTRLTVT.